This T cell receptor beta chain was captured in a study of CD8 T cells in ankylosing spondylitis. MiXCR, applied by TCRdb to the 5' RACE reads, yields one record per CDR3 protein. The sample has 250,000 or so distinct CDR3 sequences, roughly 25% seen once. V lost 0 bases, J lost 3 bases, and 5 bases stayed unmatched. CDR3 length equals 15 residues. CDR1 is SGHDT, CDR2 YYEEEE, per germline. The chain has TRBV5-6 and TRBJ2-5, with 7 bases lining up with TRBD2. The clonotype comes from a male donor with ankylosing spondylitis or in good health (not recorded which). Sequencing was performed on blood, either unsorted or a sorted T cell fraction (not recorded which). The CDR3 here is CASSLAGLAEETQYF. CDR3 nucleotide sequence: TGTGCCAGCAGCTTGGCCGGGCTAGCGGAAGAGACCCAGTACTTC.